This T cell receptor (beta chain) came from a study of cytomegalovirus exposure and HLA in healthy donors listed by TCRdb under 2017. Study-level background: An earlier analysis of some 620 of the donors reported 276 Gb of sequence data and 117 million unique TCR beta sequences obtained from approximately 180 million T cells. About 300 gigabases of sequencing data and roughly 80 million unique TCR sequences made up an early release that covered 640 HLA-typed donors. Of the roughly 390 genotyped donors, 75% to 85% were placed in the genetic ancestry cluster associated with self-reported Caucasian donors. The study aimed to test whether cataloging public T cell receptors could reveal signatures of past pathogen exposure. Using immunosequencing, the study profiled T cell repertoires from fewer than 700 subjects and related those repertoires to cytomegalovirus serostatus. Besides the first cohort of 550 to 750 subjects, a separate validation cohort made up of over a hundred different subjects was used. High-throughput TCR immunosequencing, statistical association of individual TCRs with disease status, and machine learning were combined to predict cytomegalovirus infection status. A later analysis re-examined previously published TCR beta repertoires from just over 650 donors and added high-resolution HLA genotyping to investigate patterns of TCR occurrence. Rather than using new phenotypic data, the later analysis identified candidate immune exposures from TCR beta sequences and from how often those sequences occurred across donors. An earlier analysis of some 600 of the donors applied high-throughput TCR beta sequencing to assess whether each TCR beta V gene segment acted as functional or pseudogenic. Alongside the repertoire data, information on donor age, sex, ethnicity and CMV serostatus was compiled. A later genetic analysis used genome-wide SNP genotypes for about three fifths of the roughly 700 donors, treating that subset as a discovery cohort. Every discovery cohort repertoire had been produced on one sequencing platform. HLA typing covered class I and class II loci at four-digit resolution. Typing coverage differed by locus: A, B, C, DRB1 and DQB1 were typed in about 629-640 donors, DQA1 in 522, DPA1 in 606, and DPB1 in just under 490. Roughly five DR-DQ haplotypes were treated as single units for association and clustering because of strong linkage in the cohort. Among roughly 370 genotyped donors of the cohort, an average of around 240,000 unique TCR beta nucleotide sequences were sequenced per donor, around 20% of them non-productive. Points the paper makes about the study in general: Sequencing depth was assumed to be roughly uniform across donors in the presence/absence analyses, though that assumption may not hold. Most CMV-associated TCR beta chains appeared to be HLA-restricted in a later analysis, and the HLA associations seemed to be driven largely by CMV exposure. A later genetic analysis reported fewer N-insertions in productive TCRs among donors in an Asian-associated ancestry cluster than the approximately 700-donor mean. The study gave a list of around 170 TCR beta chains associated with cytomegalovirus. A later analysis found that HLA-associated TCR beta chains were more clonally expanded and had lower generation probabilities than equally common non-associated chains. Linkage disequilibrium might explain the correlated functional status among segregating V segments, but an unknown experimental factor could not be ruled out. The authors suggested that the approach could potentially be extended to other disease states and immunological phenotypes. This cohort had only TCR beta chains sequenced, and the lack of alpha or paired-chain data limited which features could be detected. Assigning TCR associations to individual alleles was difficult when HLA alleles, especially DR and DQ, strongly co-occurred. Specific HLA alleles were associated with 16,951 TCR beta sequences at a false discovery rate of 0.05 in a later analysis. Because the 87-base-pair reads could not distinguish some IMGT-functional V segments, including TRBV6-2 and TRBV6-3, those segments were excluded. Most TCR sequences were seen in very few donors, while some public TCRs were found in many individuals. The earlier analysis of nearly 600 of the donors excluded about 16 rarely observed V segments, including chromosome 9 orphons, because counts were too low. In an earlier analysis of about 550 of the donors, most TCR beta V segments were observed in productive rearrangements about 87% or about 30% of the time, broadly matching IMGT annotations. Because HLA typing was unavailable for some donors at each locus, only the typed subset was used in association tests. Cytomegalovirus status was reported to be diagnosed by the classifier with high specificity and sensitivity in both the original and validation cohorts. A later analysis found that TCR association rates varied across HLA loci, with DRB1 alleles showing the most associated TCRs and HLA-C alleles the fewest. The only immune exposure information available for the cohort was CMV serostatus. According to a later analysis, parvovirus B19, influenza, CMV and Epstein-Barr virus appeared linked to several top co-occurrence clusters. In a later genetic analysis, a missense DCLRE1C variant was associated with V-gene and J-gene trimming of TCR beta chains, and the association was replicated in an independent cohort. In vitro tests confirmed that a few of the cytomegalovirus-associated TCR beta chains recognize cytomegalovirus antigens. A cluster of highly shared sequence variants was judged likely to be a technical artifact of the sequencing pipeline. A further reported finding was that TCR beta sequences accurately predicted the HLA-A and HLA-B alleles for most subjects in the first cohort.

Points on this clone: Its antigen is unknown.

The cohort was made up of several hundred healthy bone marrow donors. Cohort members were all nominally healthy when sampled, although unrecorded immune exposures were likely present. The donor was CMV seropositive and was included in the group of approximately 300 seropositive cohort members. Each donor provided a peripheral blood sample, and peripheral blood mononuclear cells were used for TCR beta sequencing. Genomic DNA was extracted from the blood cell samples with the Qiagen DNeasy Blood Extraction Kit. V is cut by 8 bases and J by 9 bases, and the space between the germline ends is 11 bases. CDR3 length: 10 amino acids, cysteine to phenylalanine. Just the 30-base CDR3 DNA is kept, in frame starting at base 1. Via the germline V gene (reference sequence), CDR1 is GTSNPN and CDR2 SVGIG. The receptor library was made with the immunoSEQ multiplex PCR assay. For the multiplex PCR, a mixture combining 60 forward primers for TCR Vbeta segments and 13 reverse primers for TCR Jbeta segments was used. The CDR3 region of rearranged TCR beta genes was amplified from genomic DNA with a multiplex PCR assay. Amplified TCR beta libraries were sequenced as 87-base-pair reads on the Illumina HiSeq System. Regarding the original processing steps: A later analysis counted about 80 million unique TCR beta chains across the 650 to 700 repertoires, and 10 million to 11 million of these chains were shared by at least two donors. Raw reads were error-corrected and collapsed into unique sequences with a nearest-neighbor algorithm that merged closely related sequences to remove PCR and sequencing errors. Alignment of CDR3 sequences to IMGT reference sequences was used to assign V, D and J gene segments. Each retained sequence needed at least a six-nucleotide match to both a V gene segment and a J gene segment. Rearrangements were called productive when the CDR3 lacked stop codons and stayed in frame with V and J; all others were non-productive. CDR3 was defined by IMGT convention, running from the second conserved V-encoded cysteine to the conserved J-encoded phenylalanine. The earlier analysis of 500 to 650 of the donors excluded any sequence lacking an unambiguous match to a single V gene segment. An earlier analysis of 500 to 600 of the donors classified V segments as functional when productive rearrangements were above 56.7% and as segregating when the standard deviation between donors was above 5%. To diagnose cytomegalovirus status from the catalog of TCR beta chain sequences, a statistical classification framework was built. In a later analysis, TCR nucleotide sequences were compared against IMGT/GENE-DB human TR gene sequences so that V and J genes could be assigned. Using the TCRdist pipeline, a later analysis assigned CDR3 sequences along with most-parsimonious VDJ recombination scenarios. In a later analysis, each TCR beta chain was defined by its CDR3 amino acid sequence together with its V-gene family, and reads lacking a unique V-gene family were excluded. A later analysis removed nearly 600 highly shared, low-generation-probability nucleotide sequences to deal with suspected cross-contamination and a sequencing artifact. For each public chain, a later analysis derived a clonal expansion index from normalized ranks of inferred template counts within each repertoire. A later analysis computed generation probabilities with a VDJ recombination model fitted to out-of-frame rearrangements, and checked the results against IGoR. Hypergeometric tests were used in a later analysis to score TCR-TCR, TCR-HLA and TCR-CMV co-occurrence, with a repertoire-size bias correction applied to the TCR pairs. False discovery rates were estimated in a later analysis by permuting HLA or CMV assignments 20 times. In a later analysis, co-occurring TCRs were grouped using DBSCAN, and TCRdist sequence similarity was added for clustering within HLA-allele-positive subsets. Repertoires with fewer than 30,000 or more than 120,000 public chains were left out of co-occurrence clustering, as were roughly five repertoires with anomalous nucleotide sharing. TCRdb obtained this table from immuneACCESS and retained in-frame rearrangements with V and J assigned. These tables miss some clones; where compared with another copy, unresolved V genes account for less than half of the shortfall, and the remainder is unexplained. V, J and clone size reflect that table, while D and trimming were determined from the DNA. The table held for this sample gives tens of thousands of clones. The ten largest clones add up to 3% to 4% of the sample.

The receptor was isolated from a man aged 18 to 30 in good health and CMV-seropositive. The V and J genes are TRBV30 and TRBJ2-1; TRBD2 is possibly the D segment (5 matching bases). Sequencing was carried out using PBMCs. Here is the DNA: TGTGCCCTAGGAGCGGTTGAGCAGTTCTTC. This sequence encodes CALGAVEQFF.